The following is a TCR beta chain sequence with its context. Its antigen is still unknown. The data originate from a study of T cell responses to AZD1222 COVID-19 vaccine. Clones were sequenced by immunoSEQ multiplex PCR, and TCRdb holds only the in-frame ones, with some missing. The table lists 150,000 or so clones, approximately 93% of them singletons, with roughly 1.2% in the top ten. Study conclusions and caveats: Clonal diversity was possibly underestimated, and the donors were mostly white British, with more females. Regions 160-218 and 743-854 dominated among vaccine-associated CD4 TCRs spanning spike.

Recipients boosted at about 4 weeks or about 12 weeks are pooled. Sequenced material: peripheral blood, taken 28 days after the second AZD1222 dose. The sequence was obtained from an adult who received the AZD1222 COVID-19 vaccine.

CDR3 sequence: CASSPPSEKLFF. The CDR3 DNA sequence: TGTGCCAGCAGTCCTCCTAGTGAAAAACTGTTTTTT. The chain carries TRBV28 and TRBJ1-4; D not resolved. The CDR3 is 12 amino acids. V lost 5 bases, J lost 7 bases, and 8 bases lay in between. From germline, CDR1 is MDHEN and CDR2 SYDVKM.